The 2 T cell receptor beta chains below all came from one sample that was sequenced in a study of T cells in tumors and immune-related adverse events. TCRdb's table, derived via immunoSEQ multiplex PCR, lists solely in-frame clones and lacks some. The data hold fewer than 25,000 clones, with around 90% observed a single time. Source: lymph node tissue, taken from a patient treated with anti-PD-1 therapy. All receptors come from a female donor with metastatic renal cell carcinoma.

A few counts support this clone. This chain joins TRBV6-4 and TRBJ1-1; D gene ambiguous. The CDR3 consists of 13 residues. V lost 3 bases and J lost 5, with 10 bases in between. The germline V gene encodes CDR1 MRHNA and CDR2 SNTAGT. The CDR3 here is CASSEGKGTEAFF. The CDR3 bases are TGTGCCAGCAGTGAAGGGAAAGGAACTGAAGCTTTCTTT.

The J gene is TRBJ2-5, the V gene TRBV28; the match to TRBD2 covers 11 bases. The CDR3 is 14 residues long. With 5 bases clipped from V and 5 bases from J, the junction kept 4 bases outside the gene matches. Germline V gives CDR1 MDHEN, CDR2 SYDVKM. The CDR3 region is CASSNSGRGETQYF. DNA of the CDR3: TGTGCCAGCAGTAATAGCGGGAGGGGGGAGACCCAGTACTTC.